The present T cell receptor (beta chain) was sequenced within a study of identical twins. Germline V gives CDR1 LNHDA, CDR2 SQIVND (reference sequence). CDR3 length equals 14 residues. Trimming removed 5 bases from V and 4 bases from J, with 14 bases in between. Study observations and caveats: Out-of-frame TCR alpha sharing in monozygotic twins exceeded recombination model predictions.

The authors used template switching to add a universal primer site and gave cDNA unique molecular identifiers. TCRdb ran MiXCR on the 5' RACE reads and lists one entry per CDR3 protein. The sample consists of fewer than 550,000 distinct CDR3 sequences, approximately 14% of them appearing once. Turning to this clonotype: Its matching antigen is unknown.

This same sample was also taken into another study, of yellow fever vaccine responses in identical twins.

The V call is TRBV19, the J call TRBJ1-2; D unresolved. The sample consisted of CD4+ T cells sorted from blood. The sequence was collected from a woman aged 18-29 years in good health. The CDR3, as DNA: TGTGCCAGTAGTGGGCAGATAGTCCTCTATGGCTACACCTTC. This translates into CASSGQIVLYGYTF.